Listed below are T cell receptor beta chains from one sample, sequenced in a study of blood T cell repertoires in COVID-19. TCRdb keeps only in-frame clones here, not all; method: immunoSEQ multiplex PCR. Of about 130,000 clones detected, around 87% appear once; the ten largest clones hold around 20%. The sample taken for sequencing was peripheral blood. These receptors were taken from a woman aged 45-65 years who had recovered from COVID-19. CDR3s include the opening cysteine and the closing phenylalanine or tryptophan. A D gene is named only where the DNA matches it firmly. A clone size is listed for some rows: how often the clone was seen (once, few, many), or a class if it is expanded.

v_call	d_call	clone_size	j_call	cdr3_aa	cdr3_nt
TRBV19	-	-	TRBJ1-2	CASSMENTLDGYTF	TGTGCCAGTAGTATGGAGAACACCCTCGATGGCTACACCTTC
TRBV5-4	TRBD1	once	TRBJ1-1	CASSPGQGQNTEAFF	TGTGCCAGCAGCCCAGGACAGGGGCAGAACACTGAAGCTTTCTTT
TRBV28	-	-	TRBJ1-3	CASSRQSGNTIYF	TGTGCCAGCAGTAGACAGTCTGGAAACACCATATATTTT
TRBV6-5	-	-	TRBJ1-5	CASSILSNQPQHF	TGTGCCAGCAGTATCCTCTCCAATCAGCCCCAGCATTTT
TRBV19	TRBD1	-	TRBJ2-2	CASSIQGAYHGELFF	TGTGCCAGTAGTATTCAGGGGGCTTATCACGGGGAGCTGTTTTTT
TRBV7-3	-	-	TRBJ1-4	CASSSDFGEKLFF	TGTGCCAGTAGTTCGGACTTTGGGGAAAAACTGTTTTTT
TRBV6-6	-	-	TRBJ1-2	CASSYPGVANYGYTF	TGTGCCAGCAGTTACCCAGGGGTAGCTAACTATGGCTACACCTTC
TRBV29-1	-	-	TRBJ2-3	CSVMGADTQYF	TGCAGCGTTATGGGGGCCGATACGCAGTATTTT
TRBV15	-	-	TRBJ2-7	CATSTLDWPYEQYF	TGTGCCACCAGCACCTTGGACTGGCCTTACGAGCAGTACTTC
TRBV9	-	-	TRBJ1-2	CASSVEHYGYTF	TGTGCCAGCAGCGTAGAGCACTATGGCTACACCTTC
TRBV6-5	-	-	TRBJ2-1	CASSITGKPAPFF	TGTGCCAGCAGTATTACAGGGAAACCCGCCCCGTTCTTC
TRBV19	TRBD2	-	TRBJ2-1	CASRQLGGRAPNEQFF	TGTGCCAGTAGACAATTAGGTGGGAGGGCCCCCAATGAGCAGTTCTTC
TRBV24-1	TRBD2	few	TRBJ2-1	CATSDFGLARDEQFF	TGTGCCACCAGTGATTTCGGACTAGCTAGGGATGAGCAGTTCTTC
TRBV28	TRBD2	-	TRBJ2-7	CASSLLAGAGEQYF	TGTGCCAGCAGTTTACTAGCGGGGGCGGGCGAGCAGTACTTC
TRBV4-2	TRBD2	-	TRBJ2-7	CASSQSPGLAGTEQYF	TGTGCCAGCAGCCAGTCTCCGGGACTAGCGGGAACCGAGCAGTACTTC
TRBV5-4	-	-	TRBJ1-2	CASSLLTGRYGYTF	TGTGCCAGCAGCTTGTTGACAGGCCGATATGGCTACACCTTC
TRBV11-2	-	-	TRBJ2-5	CASSFARETQYF	TGTGCCAGCAGCTTTGCTCGGGAGACCCAGTACTTC
TRBV4-1	-	-	TRBJ1-5	CASSQEGGYSNQPQHF	TGCGCCAGCAGCCAAGAGGGGGGATATAGCAATCAGCCCCAGCATTTT
TRBV5-1	TRBD2	-	TRBJ2-1	CASSLRGVTYNEQFF	TGCGCCAGCAGCTTGCGGGGGGTAACCTACAATGAGCAGTTCTTC
TRBV4-2	TRBD1	-	TRBJ1-6	CASSQGDAGGARNTALHF	TGTGCCAGCAGCCAAGGCGACGCAGGGGGCGCGAGAAATACGGCCCTCCACTTT
TRBV6-2/TRBV6-3	-	-	TRBJ2-2	CASSQSGAGELFF	TGTGCCAGCAGCCAATCGGGGGCCGGGGAGCTGTTTTTT
TRBV6-1	-	-	TRBJ2-7	CASSEQSYEQYF	TGTGCCAGCAGTGAACAGTCCTACGAGCAGTACTTC
TRBV2	TRBD1	-	TRBJ2-3	CASRGQGLGTDTQYF	TGTGCCAGCAGGGGACAGGGCCTGGGCACAGATACGCAGTATTTT
TRBV21-1	-	-	TRBJ2-7	CASSMRYEQYF	TGTGCCAGCAGTATGCGCTACGAGCAGTACTTC
TRBV3-1/TRBV3-2	TRBD2	-	TRBJ2-7	CASSLVSGAAYEQYF	TGTGCCAGCAGCCTTGTTAGCGGGGCCGCCTACGAGCAGTACTTC
TRBV11-3	TRBD1	-	TRBJ2-7	CASSSDRGEQYF	TGTGCCAGCAGTAGCGACAGGGGTGAGCAGTACTTC
TRBV6-5	TRBD2	once	TRBJ2-2	CASSQAGGPTGELFF	TGTGCCAGCAGTCAGGCGGGGGGGCCCACCGGGGAGCTGTTTTTT
TRBV15	-	-	TRBJ2-7	CATSMDSYEQYF	TGTGCCACCAGTATGGACAGCTACGAGCAGTACTTC
TRBV6-5	TRBD2	-	TRBJ2-2	CASRRTRSTGELFF	TGTGCCAGCAGGAGGACTAGGTCCACCGGGGAGCTGTTTTTT
TRBV5-4	TRBD2	few	TRBJ2-1	CASSWDPSGGPYNEQFF	TGTGCCAGCAGCTGGGACCCGAGCGGGGGCCCGTACAATGAGCAGTTCTTC
TRBV7-9	TRBD1	-	TRBJ1-3	CASSLYGTGGNTIYF	TGTGCCAGCAGCTTATACGGGACAGGTGGAAACACCATATATTTT
TRBV2	-	-	TRBJ2-7	CASSSGVYEQYF	TGTGCCAGCAGCTCGGGGGTCTACGAGCAGTACTTC
TRBV4-2	-	many	TRBJ1-4	CASSQGQRDEKLFF	TGTGCCAGCAGCCAAGGGCAGCGGGATGAAAAACTGTTTTTT
TRBV27	TRBD2	few	TRBJ2-1	CASSPRGTIYNEQFF	TGTGCCAGCAGTCCGCGGGGGACTATCTACAATGAGCAGTTCTTC
TRBV4-3	TRBD2	-	TRBJ2-2	CASSPPGVAGLAGELFF	TGCGCCAGCAGCCCACCGGGAGTAGCGGGATTGGCCGGGGAGCTGTTTTTT
TRBV5-1	TRBD2	-	TRBJ2-1	CASSLAWTSGSDEQFF	TGCGCCAGCAGCTTGGCATGGACTAGCGGGAGCGATGAGCAGTTCTTC
TRBV19	-	-	TRBJ2-1	CASSILGGDEQFF	TGTGCCAGTAGTATTCTCGGGGGAGATGAGCAGTTCTTC
TRBV30	-	-	TRBJ2-7	CAWSPPLVNYEQYF	TGTGCCTGGAGCCCCCCTTTAGTAAACTACGAGCAGTACTTC
TRBV9	TRBD2	-	TRBJ2-7	CASSVLDFSGVDEQYF	TGTGCCAGCAGCGTTCTAGACTTTAGCGGGGTCGACGAGCAGTACTTC
TRBV15	-	-	TRBJ2-1	CATSRERPFSSYNEQFF	TGTGCCACCAGCAGAGAACGTCCGTTCAGCTCCTACAATGAGCAGTTCTTC
TRBV9	TRBD1	-	TRBJ2-2	CASARMTGTAGGELFF	TGTGCCAGCGCACGGATGACAGGGACCGCGGGCGGGGAGCTGTTTTTT
TRBV30	-	-	TRBJ1-2	CAGSGVPRLAAIF	TGTGCCGGCTCAGGGGTGCCACGCTTAGCAGCTATATTC
TRBV5-6	-	-	TRBJ1-2	CASRSDSTNYGYTF	TGTGCCAGCAGATCGGACAGTACTAACTATGGCTACACCTTC
TRBV10-3	-	few	TRBJ2-5	CAAGRTDKETQYF	TGTGCCGCCGGCCGGACAGACAAAGAGACCCAGTACTTC
TRBV5-4	-	-	TRBJ2-3	CASSLAGGIDTQYF	TGTGCCAGCAGCTTGGCGGGGGGCATAGATACGCAGTATTTT
TRBV5-8	TRBD2	-	TRBJ2-2	CASSLPGLAGGHTGELFF	TGTGCCAGCAGCTTACCGGGACTAGCGGGGGGGCACACCGGGGAGCTGTTTTTT
TRBV27	-	-	TRBJ2-3	CASKSLGRGTDTQYF	TGTGCCAGCAAGTCCCTAGGCAGGGGCACAGATACGCAGTATTTT
TRBV7-9	TRBD1	-	TRBJ1-2	CASSLSGTGNGYTF	TGTGCCAGCAGCTTGTCCGGGACAGGGAATGGCTACACCTTC